This entry lists 21 T cell receptor beta chains sequenced from one sample in a study of cytomegalovirus exposure and HLA in healthy donors. Profiling relied on immunoSEQ multiplex PCR, and the TCRdb table lists in-frame clones only, not all of them. Of some 79,000 clones listed, approximately 94% are singletons. Sequenced input: PBMCs. The receptors originated from a woman under 30 in good health and CMV-seropositive.

This chain links TRBV6-5 with TRBJ1-3; D gene unclear. With 5 bases removed from V and 0 bases from J, the gap between germline ends came to 8 bases. The CDR3 spans 14 residues. CDR1 and CDR2 (germline): MNHEY, SVGAGI. This CDR3 is CASSALRSGNTIYF. CDR3 coding DNA: TGTGCCAGCAGTGCGCTACGCTCTGGAAACACCATATATTTT.

The rearrangement links TRBV6-5 to TRBJ1-1, with D tentatively TRBD1 (6 bases). CDR3 length: 13 amino acids. The V end was cut by 5 bases, the J end by 1 base, with 8 bases between. Germline values: CDR1 MNHEY, CDR2 SVGAGI. The CDR3 loop reads CASSRGQNTEAFF. The CDR3 region has the DNA TGTGCCAGCAGTAGGGGACAGAACACTGAAGCTTTCTTT.

The table lists this clone with a count of one. This chain uses TRBV6-6 with TRBJ2-3; 9 bases fit TRBD2. Germline lookup yields CDR1 MNHNY and CDR2 SVGAGI (reference sequence). The CDR3 covers 15 residues. V trimming: 5 bases; J trimming: 1 base; junction bases outside the gene matches: 4. CDR3 DNA: TGTGCCAGCAGTCGATCTAGCGGGGGCACAGATACGCAGTATTTT. It specifies CASSRSSGGTDTQYF.

V gene TRBV30 combines with J gene TRBJ2-1; TRBD1 agrees at 7 bases. Germline V gives CDR1 GTSNPN, CDR2 SVGIG (reference sequence). V lost 0 bases to trimming and J lost 9 bases; unmatched junction nucleotides: 5. This CDR3 has 13 amino acids. The CDR3 nucleotides read TGTGCCTGGAGTGTACCGTGGGACAGTGAGCAGTTCTTC. Encoded protein: CAWSVPWDSEQFF.

The chain recombines TRBV12-5 with TRBJ1-1; a possible D gene is TRBD1 (6 bases). V was shortened by 0 bases and J by 7 bases, with 9 bases between the two germline ends. There are 13 residues in the CDR3. Germline V lookup: CDR1 LGHNT, CDR2 FRNRAP. The CDR3 protein is CASGLVKDSEAFF. Written as DNA, the CDR3 is TGTGCTAGTGGTTTGGTAAAGGACAGTGAAGCTTTCTTT.

The chain is built from TRBV18 and TRBJ1-1; D uncertain. Between the trimmed V and J ends, which lost 4 bases and 0 bases, there was a span of 3 bases. CDR3 size: 12 residues. Germline V gives CDR1 KGHSH, CDR2 LQKENI. DNA for the CDR3: TGTGCCAGCTCACTCGTGAACACTGAAGCTTTCTTT. It translates to CASSLVNTEAFF.

This rearrangement joins TRBV4-1 to TRBJ2-3, with a tentative D call TRBD2 (5 bases). CDR3 length: 16 residues. Between the trimmed V and J ends, which lost 3 bases and 0 bases, there was a span of 13 bases. CDR1 and CDR2 from the germline V gene are MGHRA and YSYEKL. CDR3 loop: CASSHARTSSTDTQYF. CDR3 nucleotides: TGCGCCAGCAGCCACGCCCGGACTTCTAGCACAGATACGCAGTATTTT.

The CDR3 reads CASSLGATNTGELFF. The CDR3, as DNA: TGCGCCAGCAGCTTGGGAGCCACGAACACCGGGGAGCTGTTTTTT. The chain combines TRBV5-1 with TRBJ2-2, with unresolved D. The V end was cut by 0 bases, the J end by 0 bases, with 6 bases between. Germline values: CDR1 SGHRS, CDR2 YFSETQ. CDR3 length equals 15 residues.

J is TRBJ2-3 and V is TRBV19; the match to TRBD2 covers 15 bases. The CDR3 consists of 17 residues. The ends lost 11 bases at V and 2 bases at J; junction bases unmatched: 11. Germline assignment: CDR1 LNHDA and CDR2 SQIVND (reference sequence). CDR3 nucleotides: TGTGCCTCAGGACTAGCGGGGGGGCGGTCTGTCACAGATACGCAGTATTTT. It translates to CASGLAGGRSVTDTQYF.

This rearrangement joins TRBV4-1 to TRBJ1-5, with D possibly being TRBD1 (5 bases). This CDR3 comprises 15 residues. Per germline, CDR1 MGHRA and CDR2 YSYEKL. Between the trimmed V and J ends, which lost 0 bases and 4 bases, there was a span of 10 bases. The CDR3 DNA reads TGCGCCAGCAGCCAAGAAGGTCGGGGGAATCAGCCCCAGCATTTT. Translation: CASSQEGRGNQPQHF.

CDR3 in DNA: TGTGCCAGCAGTTACCCGGACAGGGGTGATGAAAAACTGTTTTTT. Translation: CASSYPDRGDEKLFF. The chain uses TRBV6-6 and TRBJ1-4, with 9 positions matching TRBD1. Per the germline V gene, CDR1 is MNHNY and CDR2 is SVGAGI (reference sequence). The V gene end was trimmed by 2 bases and the J gene end by 6 bases; junction bases not matched to a gene: 4. This CDR3 spans 15 amino acids.

This clone was recorded once. The chain links TRBV19 to TRBJ1-2; TRBD1 agrees at 7 bases. Germline V lookup: CDR1 LNHDA, CDR2 SQIVND (reference sequence). The CDR3 totals 15 residues. Germline trimming cut 5 bases from V and 3 bases from J; bases unmatched to any gene: 9. The CDR3 nucleotides read TGTGCCAGTAGTTCTGAGAGGGGGCGCTACTATGGCTACACCTTC. Its translation is CASSSERGRYYGYTF.

CDR3 residues: CASSLSLDYYEQYF. Written as DNA, the CDR3 is TGTGCCAGCAGCCTTAGTTTAGACTACTACGAGCAGTACTTC. The rearrangement links TRBV6-6 to TRBJ2-7; D is possibly TRBD2 (5 bases). V was shortened by 6 bases and J by 3 bases, with 15 bases between the two germline ends. CDR1 is MNHNY and CDR2 is SVGAGI in the germline V gene (reference sequence). The CDR3 spans 14 residues.

J is TRBJ2-1 and V is TRBV28, with a weak D call TRBD1 (5 bases). Germline V lookup: CDR1 MDHEN, CDR2 SYDVKM. CDR3 length equals 13 residues. V was pared by 6 bases and J by 5 bases, with 11 bases between. CDR3 region: CASSPDINNEQFF. The CDR3 region has the DNA TGTGCCAGCAGCCCGGACATTAACAATGAGCAGTTCTTC. Looking up the rest from reference TRBV28 and TRBJ2-1 gives the full variable domain: DVKVTQSSRYLVKRTGEKVFLECVQDMDHENMFWYRQDPGLGLRLIYFSYDVKMKEKGDIPEGYSVSREKKERFSLILESASTNQTSMYLCASSPDINNEQFFGPGTRLTVL.

This clone was seen only once. This chain connects TRBV25-1 to TRBJ2-4; tentatively, D is TRBD1 (6 bases). This CDR3 has 15 amino acids. Germline V gene data show CDR1 as MGHDK and CDR2 as SYGVNS. V lost 3 bases to trimming and J lost 0 bases, with 9 bases between them. The CDR3 region has the DNA TGTGCCAGCAGTGACGGGACACTAGCCAAAAACATTCAGTACTTC. It encodes CASSDGTLAKNIQYF.

The genes are TRBV6-1 and TRBJ2-7; 7 positions agree with TRBD1. This CDR3 has 16 amino acids. CDR1 is MNHNS and CDR2 is SASEGT in the germline V gene. V lost 4 bases and J lost 2; bases outside the gene matches: 11. CDR3 sequence: CASSAYPGQEPYEQYF. The CDR3 DNA follows: TGTGCCAGCAGTGCATACCCAGGACAGGAGCCCTACGAGCAGTACTTC.

J is TRBJ2-2 and V is TRBV7-3; D is perhaps TRBD2 (7 bases). This CDR3 spans 16 amino acids. Per germline, CDR1 SGHTA and CDR2 FQGTGA. V lost 5 bases, J lost 7 bases, and 20 bases lay in between. The CDR3 region is CASSATTGGRGGELFF. DNA for the CDR3: TGTGCCAGCAGCGCGACCACCGGGGGGCGAGGCGGGGAGCTGTTTTTT.

The chain carries TRBV19 and TRBJ1-3, with D maybe TRBD1 (6 bases). The germline CDR1 and CDR2 sequences are LNHDA and SQIVND (reference sequence). Trimming stripped 7 bases from V and 0 bases from J, with 10 bases between. CDR3 size: 14 residues. The CDR3: CASNTGNSGNTIYF. The CDR3 region has the DNA TGTGCCAGTAATACAGGGAACTCTGGAAACACCATATATTTT.

The chain carries TRBV7-3 and TRBJ2-2; 10 nucleotides align to TRBD2. Trimming at V came to 4 bases and at J to 6 bases, leaving 14 bases not matched to a gene. Germline V gene lookup returns CDR1 SGHTA and CDR2 FQGTGA. This CDR3 comprises 18 residues. Written as DNA, the CDR3 is TGTGCCAGCAGCTCGAACCGCCCAGCGGGAGGGAGGTCCGGGGAGCTGTTTTTT. Its translation: CASSSNRPAGGRSGELFF.

V usage is TRBV30 and J usage is TRBJ2-7; 8 nucleotides agree with TRBD1. CDR3 length: 14 residues. CDR1 GTSNPN and CDR2 SVGIG come from the germline V gene (reference sequence). Trimming cost V 5 bases and J 7 bases; bases outside gene matches: 13. The CDR3 sequence: CAWGLGQGRGEQYF. The CDR3 region has the DNA TGTGCCTGGGGCCTAGGACAGGGCCGGGGAGAGCAGTACTTC.

The chain joins TRBV28 to TRBJ2-2, with 7 bases fitting TRBD2. This CDR3 has 15 amino acids. Germline trimming cut 6 bases from V and 4 bases from J; bases unmatched to any gene: 8. The germline V gene has CDR1 MDHEN and CDR2 SYDVKM. The CDR3 here is CASSETGGFTGELFF. The CDR3 nucleotides are TGTGCCAGCAGCGAGACGGGAGGATTCACCGGGGAGCTGTTTTTT. The full variable domain, completed using reference TRBV28 and TRBJ2-2, is DVKVTQSSRYLVKRTGEKVFLECVQDMDHENMFWYRQDPGLGLRLIYFSYDVKMKEKGDIPEGYSVSREKKERFSLILESASTNQTSMYLCASSETGGFTGELFFGEGSRLTVL.